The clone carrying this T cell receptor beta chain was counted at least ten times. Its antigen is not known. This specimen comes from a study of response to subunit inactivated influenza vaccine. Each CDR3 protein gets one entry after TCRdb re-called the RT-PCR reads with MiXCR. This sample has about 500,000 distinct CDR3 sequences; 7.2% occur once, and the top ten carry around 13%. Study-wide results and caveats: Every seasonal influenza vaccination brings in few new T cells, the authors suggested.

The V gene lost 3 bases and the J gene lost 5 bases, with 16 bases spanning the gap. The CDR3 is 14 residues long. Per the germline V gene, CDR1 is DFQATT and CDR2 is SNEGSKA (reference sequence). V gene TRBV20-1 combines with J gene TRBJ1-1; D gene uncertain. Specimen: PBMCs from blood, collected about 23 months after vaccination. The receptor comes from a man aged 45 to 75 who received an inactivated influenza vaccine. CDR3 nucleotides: TGCAGTGCTAGTGTAGGGAGCCGAACGACTGAAGCTTTCTTT. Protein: CSASVGSRTTEAFF.